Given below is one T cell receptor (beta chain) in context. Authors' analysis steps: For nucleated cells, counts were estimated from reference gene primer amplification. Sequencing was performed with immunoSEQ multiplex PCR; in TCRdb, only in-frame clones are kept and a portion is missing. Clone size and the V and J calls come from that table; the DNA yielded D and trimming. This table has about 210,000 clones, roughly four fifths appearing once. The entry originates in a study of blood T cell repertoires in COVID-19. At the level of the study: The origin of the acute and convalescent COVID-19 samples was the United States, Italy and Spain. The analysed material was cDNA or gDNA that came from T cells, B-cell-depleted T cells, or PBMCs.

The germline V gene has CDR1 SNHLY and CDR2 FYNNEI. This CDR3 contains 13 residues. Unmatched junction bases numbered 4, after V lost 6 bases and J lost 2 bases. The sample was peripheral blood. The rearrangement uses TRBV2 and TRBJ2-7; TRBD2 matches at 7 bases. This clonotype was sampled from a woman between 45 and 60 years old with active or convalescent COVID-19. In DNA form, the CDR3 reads TGTGCCAGCAGGGCTAGCGGCGCCTACGAGCAGTACGTC. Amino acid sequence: CASRASGAYEQYV.